These 26 T cell receptor beta chains originate from one sample sequenced in a study of a mutant IDH1 vaccine in newly diagnosed glioma. Time point reported: week 35, safety follow-up. Each dose delivered 300 ug of mutant IDH1 20-mer peptide subcutaneously with imiquimod. These TCRs' antigens remain unknown. The protocol was immunoSEQ multiplex PCR, while the TCRdb copy is restricted to in-frame clones and leaves out a portion. The sample has over 45,000 clones, 85% to 95% seen once. Here the sequenced sample was PBMCs, taken from a glioma patient whose treatment included an IDH1 peptide vaccine. All receptors come from a man in his fifties or sixties with glioma.

This clone was recorded only once. The CDR3 DNA reads TGTGCCAGCAGGGGCAGGGGAAGATCCTACGAGCAGTACTTC. Protein product: CASRGRGRSYEQYF. This chain uses TRBV5-6 with TRBJ2-7, with TRBD1 as a possible D gene (6 bases). The CDR3 sequence is 14 residues long. V lost 5 bases to trimming and J lost 1 base, with 13 bases between them. CDR1 SGHDT and CDR2 YYEEEE come from the germline V gene. Together with reference TRBV5-6 and TRBJ2-7, the CDR3 gives the full variable domain: DAGVTQSPTHLIKTRGQQVTLRCSPKSGHDTVSWYQQALGQGPQFIFQYYEEEERQRGNFPDRFSGHQFPNYSSELNVNALLLGDSALYLCASRGRGRSYEQYFGPGTRLTVT.

CDR3 DNA: TGTGCCAGCAGCGAGGGACAGGGGTCCTACGAGCAGTACTTC. It codes for CASSEGQGSYEQYF. The chain recombines TRBV5-6 with TRBJ2-7; 10 positions agree with TRBD1. V dropped 4 bases and J dropped 1; count of bases not matched to a gene: 2. Germline V gene data show CDR1 as SGHDT and CDR2 as YYEEEE. CDR3 length equals 14 residues.

The chain recombines TRBV2 with TRBJ2-2, with D hard to call. Trimming shortened V by 7 bases and J by 8 bases, and 8 bases separated the two germline ends. This CDR3 is 11 amino acids long. Germline V CDR1 and CDR2: SNHLY, FYNNEI. The CDR3 region has the DNA TGTGCCAGCACTATCTGGGGGGAGCTGTTTTTT. Translated: CASTIWGELFF.

The CDR3 nucleotides read TGCGCCAGCAGCCAAGAAGGGAGGACGAGCAATCAGCCCCAGCATTTT. Its protein is CASSQEGRTSNQPQHF. The chain joins TRBV4-1 to TRBJ1-5; D is unresolved. The germline V gene has CDR1 MGHRA and CDR2 YSYEKL. V was clipped by 0 bases and J by 1 base, with 10 bases between them. This CDR3 has 16 residues.

This chain uses TRBV28 with TRBJ1-1; D gene ambiguous. Germline V lookup: CDR1 MDHEN, CDR2 SYDVKM. The length of the CDR3 is 12 residues. The V and J ends lost 9 bases and 4 bases respectively, with 12 bases between them. CDR3 region: CASTTDVTEAFF. Written as DNA, the CDR3 is TGTGCCAGTACGACCGACGTCACTGAAGCTTTCTTT.

The chain has TRBV5-1 and TRBJ1-4, with TRBD1 matching 11 bases. This CDR3 comprises 15 residues. V lost 4 bases and J lost 7; bases outside the gene matches: 6. From germline, CDR1 is SGHRS and CDR2 YFSETQ. The CDR3 DNA reads TGCGCCAGCAGCCTGACCGGACAGGGGGCTGAAAAACTGTTTTTT. Its protein product is CASSLTGQGAEKLFF. The variable domain in full, completed from reference TRBV5-1 and TRBJ1-4, reads KAGVTQTPRYLIKTRGQQVTLSCSPISGHRSVSWYQQTPGQGLQFLFEYFSETQRNKGNFPGRFSGRQFSNSRSEMNVSTLELGDSALYLCASSLTGQGAEKLFFGSGTQLSVL.

The V gene is TRBV6-6, the J gene TRBJ1-1; TRBD1 aligns across 8 bases. With V trimmed by 5 bases and J by 0 bases, 5 bases remained unmatched. The CDR3 length is 15 residues. CDR1 and CDR2 from the germline V gene are MNHNY and SVGAGI (reference sequence). The CDR3 protein is CASSPGQGMNTEAFF. The CDR3 nucleotides read TGTGCCAGCAGTCCCGGACAGGGTATGAACACTGAAGCTTTCTTT.

The V and J genes are TRBV11-2 and TRBJ1-4; 7 bases match TRBD1. The trim removed 6 bases at V and 5 bases at J, leaving 6 bases unmatched. Germline-derived CDR1 and CDR2 are SGHAT and FQNNGV. CDR3 length: 14 amino acids. The CDR3 protein is CASSLDRVNEKLFF. The CDR3 DNA reads as TGTGCCAGCAGTCTCGACAGGGTCAATGAAAAACTGTTTTTT.

The V and J genes are TRBV5-8 and TRBJ2-3; the D is unclear. With 4 bases removed from V and 0 bases from J, the gap between germline ends came to 9 bases. This CDR3 region has 14 residues. Germline V lookup: CDR1 SGHTS, CDR2 YDEGEE. The CDR3 spells CASSVVGSTDTQYF. The CDR3, as DNA: TGTGCCAGCAGCGTCGTCGGGAGCACAGATACGCAGTATTTT.

This clone came up a few times. This chain links TRBV7-2 with TRBJ2-1; no definite D call. Germline V lookup: CDR1 SGHTA, CDR2 FQGNSA. The CDR3 consists of 14 residues. V was clipped by 1 base and J by 1 base, with 5 bases between them. In DNA form, the CDR3 reads TGTGCCAGCAGCTTAGGGGGTTCCTACAATGAGCAGTTCTTC. Translation gives CASSLGGSYNEQFF.

DNA for the CDR3: TGTGCCAGCCTAGCGGTCAGAAGAGTCTACGAGCAGTACTTC. Translating gives CASLAVRRVYEQYF. The J gene is TRBJ2-7, the V gene TRBV6-1; 7 positions agree with TRBD2. The CDR3 covers 14 residues. The germline V gene has CDR1 MNHNS and CDR2 SASEGT. V was pared by 8 bases and J by 3 bases, with 10 bases of the junction left unmatched.

This chain connects TRBV7-9 to TRBJ2-7; D is ambiguous. CDR3 size: 13 residues. V was cut by 4 bases and J by 0 bases, with 7 bases left in between. Germline V lookup: CDR1 SEHNR, CDR2 FQNEAQ (reference sequence). The DNA for the CDR3 is TGTGCCAGCAGCTCGTCAGGCTCCTACGAGCAGTACTTC. Its protein product is CASSSSGSYEQYF.

The gene calls are TRBV27 and TRBJ1-6; 9 bases are a match to TRBD1. Trimming cost V 6 bases and J 7 bases; bases outside gene matches: 10. The germline CDR1 and CDR2 sequences are MNHEY and SMNVEV (reference sequence). The CDR3 has 16 residues. CDR3 DNA: TGTGCCAGCAGCCACTCAGGGACAGGGTGGAATTCACCCCTCCACTTT. Translated, it gives CASSHSGTGWNSPLHF.

This rearrangement joins TRBV30 to TRBJ1-4; maybe TRBD1 (5 bases). Germline V gene data show CDR1 as GTSNPN and CDR2 as SVGIG (reference sequence). Trimming took off 2 bases at V and 8 bases at J, with 18 bases between the two ends. The CDR3 length is 15 residues. The CDR3 spells CAWSYRRGSGEKLFF. In DNA, the CDR3 is TGTGCCTGGAGTTACCGGAGGGGTTCGGGGGAAAAACTGTTTTTT.

The CDR3: CASSFQVTQYF. In DNA form, the CDR3 reads TGTGCCAGCAGCTTTCAAGTGACGCAGTATTTT. The J gene is TRBJ2-3, the V gene TRBV7-2; D call uncertain. The CDR3 is 11 amino acids. Trimming removed 3 bases at V and 9 bases at J, with 7 bases between. CDR1 is SGHTA, CDR2 FQGNSA, per germline.

This clone appeared a few times. This sequence joins TRBV5-1 and TRBJ2-5; 8 bases are a match to TRBD2. Per germline, CDR1 SGHRS and CDR2 YFSETQ. The ends lost 3 bases at V and 5 bases at J; junction bases unmatched: 6. The CDR3 is 14 residues long. The CDR3 DNA is TGCGCCAGCAGCTCCGGGAGGGCCGGGGAGACCCAGTACTTC. It is translated as CASSSGRAGETQYF.

This clone turned up a few times. This chain uses TRBV29-1 with TRBJ2-5; tentatively, D is TRBD2 (7 bases). Germline V gene lookup returns CDR1 SQVTM and CDR2 ANQGSEA. The CDR3 is 16 amino acids. Trimming left V 3 bases short and J 1 base short, with 18 bases between. In nucleotides, the CDR3 is TGCAGCGTTGAGAGGGGGGGTCAGGGCCTCCAAGAGACCCAGTACTTC. It specifies CSVERGGQGLQETQYF.

J is TRBJ2-1 and V is TRBV4-2, with D maybe TRBD1 (7 bases). CDR1 is LGHNA and CDR2 is YNFKEQ in the germline V gene. Trimming cost V 0 bases and J 2 bases, with 14 bases left between them. The CDR3 length is 17 residues. DNA of the CDR3: TGTGCCAGCAGCCAAGAAGTAGGCGGGACAGCCTACAATGAGCAGTTCTTC. Translation gives CASSQEVGGTAYNEQFF.

The rearrangement uses TRBV4-1 and TRBJ2-3; TRBD1 is a possible D gene (5 bases). V lost 4 bases and J lost 0, with 8 bases in between. Per the germline V gene, CDR1 is MGHRA and CDR2 is YSYEKL. This CDR3 is 14 amino acids long. CDR3 sequence reads: CASSRQGSTDTQYF. The CDR3 DNA is TGCGCCAGCAGCCGGCAGGGTAGCACAGATACGCAGTATTTT.

The chain has TRBV6-1 and TRBJ2-7; D is perhaps TRBD1 (5 bases). Germline CDR1 MNHNS, CDR2 SASEGT. This CDR3 is built from 15 residues. V lost 3 bases and J 1 base, leaving 13 bases between the germline ends. CDR3 residues: CASSEGPTESYEQYF. The CDR3 DNA reads as TGTGCCAGCAGTGAGGGTCCGACAGAATCCTACGAGCAGTACTTC.

The chain is built from TRBV5-4 and TRBJ2-5; the match to TRBD2 covers 12 bases. Looked up from germline, CDR1 is SGHNT and CDR2 is YYREEE (reference sequence). V lost 2 bases to trimming and J lost 5 bases; unmatched junction nucleotides: 4. This CDR3 region has 15 residues. The CDR3 reads CASSLGLAGLETQYF. The CDR3 DNA is TGTGCCAGCAGCTTAGGACTAGCGGGATTGGAGACCCAGTACTTC.

This sequence joins TRBV19 and TRBJ2-3; 10 bases fit TRBD1. This CDR3 region has 14 residues. Germline V lookup: CDR1 LNHDA, CDR2 SQIVND (reference sequence). After removal of 10 bases from V and 6 bases from J, the junction contained 10 bases not matched to a gene. CDR3 region: CATIPPDRGDTQYF. In DNA form, the CDR3 reads TGTGCCACCATCCCCCCGGACAGGGGGGATACGCAGTATTTT.

In its sample, this clone was seen once. The chain links TRBV6-4 to TRBJ2-6, with D tentatively TRBD1 (6 bases). Per the germline V gene, CDR1 is MRHNA and CDR2 is SNTAGT. The CDR3 has 16 amino acids. Between the trimmed V and J ends, which lost 0 bases and 0 bases, there was a span of 6 bases. The CDR3 DNA follows: TGTGCCAGCAGTGACTCAGGGGGCTCTGGGGCCAACGTCCTGACTTTC. Protein sequence: CASSDSGGSGANVLTF.

This rearrangement joins TRBV7-9 to TRBJ2-7; D is possibly TRBD1 (5 bases). The CDR3 loop spans 13 amino acids. Germline CDR1 and CDR2: SEHNR and FQNEAQ (reference sequence). The V gene lost 5 bases and the J gene lost 4 bases, with 12 bases spanning the gap. This CDR3 reads CASSPRQLYEQYF. The CDR3 coding sequence is TGTGCCAGCAGCCCGAGACAGTTGTACGAGCAGTACTTC.

The chain carries TRBV9 and TRBJ1-2, with TRBD1 matching over 8 bases. The length of the CDR3 is 15 residues. CDR1 is SGDLS, CDR2 YYNGEE, per germline. The ends lost 3 bases at V and 8 bases at J; junction bases unmatched: 12. This chain's CDR3 is CASSAPETGVEGYTF. The CDR3 DNA reads as TGTGCCAGCAGCGCCCCGGAGACAGGGGTGGAAGGCTACACCTTC.

V usage is TRBV5-5 and J usage is TRBJ2-7; 7 bases align to TRBD1. The V gene end was trimmed by 4 bases and the J gene end by 1 base; junction bases not matched to a gene: 8. The CDR3 has 15 amino acids. Germline CDR1 and CDR2: SGHKS and YYEKEE (reference sequence). The CDR3 spells CASSGRQGSSYEQYF. The CDR3, as DNA: TGTGCCAGCAGCGGACGACAGGGATCTTCCTACGAGCAGTACTTC.